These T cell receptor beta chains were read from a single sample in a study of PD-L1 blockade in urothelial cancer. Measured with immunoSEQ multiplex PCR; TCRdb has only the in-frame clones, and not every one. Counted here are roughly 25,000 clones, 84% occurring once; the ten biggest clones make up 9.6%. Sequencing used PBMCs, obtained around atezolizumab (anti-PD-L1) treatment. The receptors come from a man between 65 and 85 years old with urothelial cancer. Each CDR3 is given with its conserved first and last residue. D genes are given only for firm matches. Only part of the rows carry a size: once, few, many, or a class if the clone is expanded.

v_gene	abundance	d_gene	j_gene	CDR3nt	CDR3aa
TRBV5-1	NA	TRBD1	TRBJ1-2	TGCGCCAGCAGCTTGTCGACAGGGGGTGTCTATGGCTACACCTTC	CASSLSTGGVYGYTF
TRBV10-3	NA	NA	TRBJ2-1	TGTGCCATCAGTGAGTCCGAGGGACTGTTGGTGTACAATGAGCAGTTCTTC	CAISESEGLLVYNEQFF
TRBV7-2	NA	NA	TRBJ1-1	TGTGCCAGCAGCTCCAGTACCAATACGGGTACTGAAGCTTTCTTT	CASSSSTNTGTEAFF
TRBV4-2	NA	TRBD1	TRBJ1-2	TGTGCCAGCAGCCAAAACGCAGGGGGCGCAGGCTATGGCTACACCTTC	CASSQNAGGAGYGYTF
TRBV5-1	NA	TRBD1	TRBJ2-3	TGCGCCAGCAGCTTGGGACAGGGGTATGCGGATACGCAGTATTTT	CASSLGQGYADTQYF
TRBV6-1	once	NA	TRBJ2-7	TGTGCCAGCAGCCCCAGGGGCCCCTACGAGCAGTACTTC	CASSPRGPYEQYF
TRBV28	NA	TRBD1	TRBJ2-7	TGTGCCAGCAGTAGCCCAACGGGGACAGGGTTCTACGAGCAGTACTTC	CASSSPTGTGFYEQYF
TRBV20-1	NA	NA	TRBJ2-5	TGCAGTGCCAGGGAACTTGAGACCCAGTACTTC	CSARELETQYF
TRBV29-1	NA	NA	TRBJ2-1	TGCAGCGTTGAGGGACTCTTACTCTCCTACAATGAGCAGTTCTTC	CSVEGLLLSYNEQFF
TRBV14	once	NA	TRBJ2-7	TGTGCCAGCAGCCAAGATACAGGGATCGAGCAGTACTTC	CASSQDTGIEQYF
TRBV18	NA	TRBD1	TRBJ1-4	TGTGCCAGCTCACCAGAGAGACAGGGAGAAAAACTGTTTTTT	CASSPERQGEKLFF